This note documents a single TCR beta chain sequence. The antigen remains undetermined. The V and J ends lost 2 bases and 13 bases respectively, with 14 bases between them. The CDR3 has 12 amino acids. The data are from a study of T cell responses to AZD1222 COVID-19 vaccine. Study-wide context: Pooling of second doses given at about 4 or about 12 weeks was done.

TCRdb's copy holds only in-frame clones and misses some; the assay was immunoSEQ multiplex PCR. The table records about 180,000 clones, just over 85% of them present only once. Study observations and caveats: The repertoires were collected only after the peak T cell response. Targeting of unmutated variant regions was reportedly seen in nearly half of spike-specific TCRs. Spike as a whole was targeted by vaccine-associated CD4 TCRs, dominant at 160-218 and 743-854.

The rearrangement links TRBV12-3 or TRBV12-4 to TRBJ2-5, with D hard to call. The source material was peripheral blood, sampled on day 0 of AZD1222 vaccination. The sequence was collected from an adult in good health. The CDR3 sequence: CASSLFGTARYF. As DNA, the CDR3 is TGTGCCAGCAGTTTATTCGGAACCGCGCGGTACTTC.